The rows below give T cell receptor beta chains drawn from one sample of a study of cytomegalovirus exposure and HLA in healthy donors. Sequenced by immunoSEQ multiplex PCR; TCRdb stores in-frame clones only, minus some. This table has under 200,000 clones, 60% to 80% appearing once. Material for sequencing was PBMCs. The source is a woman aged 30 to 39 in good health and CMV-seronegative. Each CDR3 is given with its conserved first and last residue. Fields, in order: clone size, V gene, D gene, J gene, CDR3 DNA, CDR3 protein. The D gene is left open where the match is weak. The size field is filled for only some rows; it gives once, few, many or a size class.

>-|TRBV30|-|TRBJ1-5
TGTGCCTGGAGTGGAGGCGCCTATCAGCCCCAGCATTTT
CAWSGGAYQPQHF
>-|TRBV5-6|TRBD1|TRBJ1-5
TGTGCCAGCAGCTTGCGCCGGGACAGGGACAATCAGCCCCAGCATTTT
CASSLRRDRDNQPQHF
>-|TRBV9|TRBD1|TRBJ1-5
TGTGCCAGCAGCGTAGTCAGGGGGCATGCTCAGCCCCAGCATTTT
CASSVVRGHAQPQHF
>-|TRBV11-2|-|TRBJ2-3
TGTGCCAGCAGCTCCGGGACAAAAAGCACAGATACGCAGTATTTT
CASSSGTKSTDTQYF
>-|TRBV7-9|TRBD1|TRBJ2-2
TGTGCCAGCAGTTCGACAGGGGGCACCGGGGAGCTGTTTTTT
CASSSTGGTGELFF
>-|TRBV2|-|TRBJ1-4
TGTGCCAGCATCCGGGAAATAATTGCAACTAATGAAAAACTGTTTTTT
CASIREIIATNEKLFF
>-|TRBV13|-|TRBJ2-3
TGTGCCAGCAGCCTGAAGGACTCAGATACGCAGTATTTT
CASSLKDSDTQYF
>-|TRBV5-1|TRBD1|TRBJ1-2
TGCGCCAGCACCCCCCGAGGGGGCAGCTATGGCTACACCTTC
CASTPRGGSYGYTF
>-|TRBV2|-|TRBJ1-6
TGTGCCAGCAGCTTACAGGGCGCACCTAATTCACCCCTCCACTTT
CASSLQGAPNSPLHF
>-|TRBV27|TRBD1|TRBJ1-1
TGTGCCAGCAGTCCGTACCCCTCCGGGACAGACTACTTGAACACTGAAGCTTTCTTT
CASSPYPSGTDYLNTEAFF
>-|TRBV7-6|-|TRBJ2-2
TGTGCCAGCAGCTCAGGAACCACCGGGGAGCTGTTTTTT
CASSSGTTGELFF
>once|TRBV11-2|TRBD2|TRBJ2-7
TGTGCCAGCAGCTGGAGCGGGGGGTCACCCTACGAGCAGTACTTC
CASSWSGGSPYEQYF
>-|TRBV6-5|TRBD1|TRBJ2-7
TGTGCCAGCAGTTACCTCGGGACAGTATACGAGCAGTACTTC
CASSYLGTVYEQYF
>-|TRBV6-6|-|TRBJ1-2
TGTGCCAGCAGTTTCCAGGGCAGGGCAGGCGGCTACACCTTC
CASSFQGRAGGYTF
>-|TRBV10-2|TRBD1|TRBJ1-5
TGCGCCAGCGCCTGGGACAGGTCACAGCCCCAGCATTTT
CASAWDRSQPQHF
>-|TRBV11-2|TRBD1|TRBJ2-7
TGTGCCAGCAGGTACCACAGGGGCGCAGCCTACGAGCAGTACTTC
CASRYHRGAAYEQYF
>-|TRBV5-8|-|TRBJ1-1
TGTGCCAGCAAAAGGGAAAGGGTCCTCAGCGGGCAAGCTTTCTTT
CASKRERVLSGQAFF
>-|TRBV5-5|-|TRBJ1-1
TGTGCCAGCAGCATGGTCGCTGAAGCTTTCTTT
CASSMVAEAFF
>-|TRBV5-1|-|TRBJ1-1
TGCGCCAGCTATAAAGGGGAGGTGGAGCGGAGAACTGAAGCTTTCTTT
CASYKGEVERRTEAFF
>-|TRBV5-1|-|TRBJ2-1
TGCGCCAGCAGCTTGGGCGGTAGTCCCTACAATGAGCAGTTCTTC
CASSLGGSPYNEQFF
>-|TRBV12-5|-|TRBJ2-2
TGTGCTAGTGGTTTGATCGGGGCCGGGGAGCTGTTTTTT
CASGLIGAGELFF
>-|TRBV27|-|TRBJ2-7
TGTGCCAGCAGTTCTACAGGGTTTGCTTACGAGCAGTACTTC
CASSSTGFAYEQYF
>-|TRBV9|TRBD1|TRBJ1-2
TGTGCCAGCAGCGGACAGGGGGGGAATGGCTACACCTTC
CASSGQGGNGYTF
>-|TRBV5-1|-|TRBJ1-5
TGCGCCAGCAGCTTGGGTGAGGGCCTGGGTCCCCAGCATTTT
CASSLGEGLGPQHF
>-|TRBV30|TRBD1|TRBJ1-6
TGTGCCTGGAGTGTAGGATGGGGCCAGGGGGCGACCGGTTTGCATCCACCCCTCCACTTT
CAWSVGWGQGATGLHPPLHF
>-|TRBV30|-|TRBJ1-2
TGTGCCTGGAGCCGGGGGGGGTTTCTAAGCCTCTATGGCTACACCTTC
CAWSRGGFLSLYGYTF
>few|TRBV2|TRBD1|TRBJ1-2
TGTGCCAGCAGTGGGGGGGACAGGGGCCGCTCCGCTAACTATGGCTACACCTTC
CASSGGDRGRSANYGYTF
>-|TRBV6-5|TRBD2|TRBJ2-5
TGTGCCAGCAGTTACTTCTACGTGGCGGGGGGCCCCCAGTACTTC
CASSYFYVAGGPQYF
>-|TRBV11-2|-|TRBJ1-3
TGTGCCAGCAGCCCCAGGGTACCCCTCTCTGGAAACACCATATATTTT
CASSPRVPLSGNTIYF
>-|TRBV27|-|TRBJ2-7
TGTGCCAGCAGTTTATCGATAGAGGTTTTGGCTCGCACGGGTGAGCAGTACTTC
CASSLSIEVLARTGEQYF
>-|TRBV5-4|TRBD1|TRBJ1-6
TGTGCCAGCACCCCGGGGGAGACAGGGACCTATAATTCACCCCTCCACTTT
CASTPGETGTYNSPLHF
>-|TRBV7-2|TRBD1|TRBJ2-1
TGTGCCAGCAGCGTAGGGACAGGGCAGCAGTTCTTC
CASSVGTGQQFF
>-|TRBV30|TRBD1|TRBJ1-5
TGTGCCTGGAGTGTCCCGGGACAGGGAGTCCATTTT
CAWSVPGQGVHF
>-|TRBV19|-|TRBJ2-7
TGTGCCAGTGGACAGCTGGACTACGAGCAGTACTTC
CASGQLDYEQYF
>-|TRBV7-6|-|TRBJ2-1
TGTGCCAGCAGCTTAGATTTGGCGGTAAGCTCCTACAATGAGCAGTTCTTC
CASSLDLAVSSYNEQFF
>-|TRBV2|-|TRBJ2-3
TGTGCCAGCAGTGATCGGGGGACAGATACGCAGTATTTT
CASSDRGTDTQYF
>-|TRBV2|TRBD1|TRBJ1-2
TGTGCCAGCAGTGTGACAGGGGTACTCTATGGCTACACCTTC
CASSVTGVLYGYTF
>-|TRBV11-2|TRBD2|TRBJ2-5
TGTGCCAGCAGCTTAGTGACTAGCGGGGGGGCGGATGAGACCCAGTACTTC
CASSLVTSGGADETQYF
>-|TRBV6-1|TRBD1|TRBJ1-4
TGTGCCAGCAGTGTCCCCCGGACAGGGGCAACTAATGAAAAACTGTTTTTT
CASSVPRTGATNEKLFF
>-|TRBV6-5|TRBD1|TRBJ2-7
TGTGCCAGCCGGAGGACAGGGGGCTACGAGCAGTACTTC
CASRRTGGYEQYF
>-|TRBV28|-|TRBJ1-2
TGTGCCAGCAGTTTCCCAAAATTGTGGCGATCGGGGGACTATGGCTACACCTTC
CASSFPKLWRSGDYGYTF
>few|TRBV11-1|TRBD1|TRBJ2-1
TGTGCCAGCAGTCGTGACAGGGACAATGAGCAGTTCTTC
CASSRDRDNEQFF
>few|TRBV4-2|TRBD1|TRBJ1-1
TGTGCCAGCAGCCCTGGGACAGGGAAGGGGGACACTGAAGCTTTCTTT
CASSPGTGKGDTEAFF
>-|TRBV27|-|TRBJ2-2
TGTGCCAGCAGTTTCGGGATTATCACCGGGGAGCTGTTTTTT
CASSFGIITGELFF
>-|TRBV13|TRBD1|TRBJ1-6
TGTGCCAGCAGCTTTCAGGGGGTGAGAAATTCACCCCTCCACTTT
CASSFQGVRNSPLHF
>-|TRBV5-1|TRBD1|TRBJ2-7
TGCGCCAGCAGCCTGAAAGGGACAGCCGACTACGAGCAGTACTTC
CASSLKGTADYEQYF
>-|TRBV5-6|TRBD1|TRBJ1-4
TGTGCCAGCAGCTTGGGGACAGGGGCGCTCCTAACTAATGAAAAACTGTTTTTT
CASSLGTGALLTNEKLFF
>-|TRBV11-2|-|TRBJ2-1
TGTGCCAGCAGCTTAGTCTGGCGGGGCTCCTACAATGAGCAGTTCTTC
CASSLVWRGSYNEQFF
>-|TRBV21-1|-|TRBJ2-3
TGTGCCAGCAGCCCCCACTTTAAAGGGCGGGGGAAAGATACGCAGTATTTT
CASSPHFKGRGKDTQYF
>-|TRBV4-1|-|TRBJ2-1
TGCGCCAGCAGCCTGAGCACTAGCTACTACAATGAGCAGTTCTTC
CASSLSTSYYNEQFF
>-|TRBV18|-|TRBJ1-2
TGTGCCAGCTCAGGCTTCGGGGATCTCTATGGCTACACCTTC
CASSGFGDLYGYTF
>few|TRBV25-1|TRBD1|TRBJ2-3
TGTGCCAGCAGTGCCTCAGGGGGAGATACGCAGTATTTT
CASSASGGDTQYF
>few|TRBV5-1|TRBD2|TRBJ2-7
TGCGCCAGCAGCGAGCGTACTAGCGGACCCTACGAGCAGTACTTC
CASSERTSGPYEQYF
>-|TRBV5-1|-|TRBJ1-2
TGCGCCAGCAGCTCACTGACTGCCGGGGCGGGGAATGGCTACACCTTC
CASSSLTAGAGNGYTF
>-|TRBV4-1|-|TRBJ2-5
TGCGCCAGCAGCCAAGATCGGGAAGAGACCCAGTACTTC
CASSQDREETQYF
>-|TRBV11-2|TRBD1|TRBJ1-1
TGTGCCAGCAGCGTAAACGACAGGGGTATCACTGAAGCTTTCTTT
CASSVNDRGITEAFF
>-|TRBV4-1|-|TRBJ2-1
TGCGCCAGCAGCCAAGTAACTACCTACAATGAGCAGTTCTTC
CASSQVTTYNEQFF
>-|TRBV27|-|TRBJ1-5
TGTGCCAGCAGTTTACGACAAACCAATCAGCCCCAGCATTTT
CASSLRQTNQPQHF